One sample yielded the 27 T cell receptor beta chains listed below, sequenced in a study. Data came from immunoSEQ multiplex PCR; TCRdb stores just in-frame clones and leaves some out. The repertoire consists of about 50,000 clones, with roughly 93% occurring once and the leading ten covering 9.5% to 12%. Sequencing was done on a sample of PBMCs. The receptors shown here come from a man aged 35-49 years with rheumatoid arthritis.

The chain recombines TRBV6-1 with TRBJ2-3, with D hard to call. Trimming took 0 bases from V and 7 from J, leaving 8 bases between them. The CDR3 contains 13 residues. Germline values: CDR1 MNHNS, CDR2 SASEGT. CDR3 region: CASSEASDYTQYF. The CDR3 region has the DNA TGTGCCAGCAGTGAAGCGAGTGACTATACGCAGTATTTT.

The rearrangement uses TRBV2 and TRBJ2-7; 7 bases line up with TRBD1. Germline V gene lookup returns CDR1 SNHLY and CDR2 FYNNEI. V was pared by 7 bases and J by 1 base, with 4 bases of the junction left unmatched. The CDR3 loop spans 13 amino acids. The CDR3 reads CASTTGESYEQYF. In DNA, the CDR3 is TGTGCCAGCACAACAGGGGAATCCTACGAGCAGTACTTC.

The CDR3 bases are TGTGCCAGCAGTTACTCAGGAGGGGACTACGAGCAGTACTTC. This gives the protein CASSYSGGDYEQYF. This sequence joins TRBV6-6 and TRBJ2-7; D might be TRBD2 (6 bases). CDR3 length: 14 amino acids. The V gene lost 0 bases and the J gene lost 3 bases, with 9 bases spanning the gap. Germline V gene sequence: CDR1 MNHNY, CDR2 SVGAGI (reference sequence).

The chain carries TRBV7-9 and TRBJ1-2; 9 bases fit TRBD1. With V trimmed by 5 bases and J by 7 bases, 8 bases remained unmatched. CDR3 size: 14 residues. From germline, CDR1 is SEHNR and CDR2 FQNEAQ (reference sequence). The CDR3 region is CASSPTGTGSGYTF. Here the CDR3 DNA reads TGTGCCAGCAGCCCAACCGGGACAGGGTCTGGCTACACCTTC. The full variable domain, in which reference TRBV7-9 and TRBJ1-2 provide the parts outside the CDR3, is DTGVSQNPRHKITKRGQNVTFRCDPISEHNRLYWYRQTLGQGPEFLTYFQNEAQLEKSRLLSDRFSAERPKGSFSTLEIQRTEQGDSAMYLCASSPTGTGSGYTFGSGTRLTVV.

The chain recombines TRBV10-3 with TRBJ2-1, with 9 nucleotides matching TRBD2. This CDR3 is 16 amino acids long. The germline V gene has CDR1 ENHRY and CDR2 SYGVKD. J was trimmed by 6 bases and V by 4 bases; bases with no gene match: 10. The CDR3 DNA reads as TGTGCCATCAGTGTCGAGCGGGAGGCCCTGATCAATGAGCAGTTCTTC. Amino acids: CAISVEREALINEQFF.

The chain recombines TRBV18 with TRBJ1-6, with D possibly TRBD1 on 6 matching bases. The CDR3 covers 14 residues. The germline V gene encodes CDR1 KGHSH and CDR2 LQKENI. V lost 1 base and J 8 bases, leaving 9 bases between the germline ends. CDR3 sequence: CASSPQGVDSPLHF. The CDR3 region has the DNA TGTGCCAGCTCACCACAGGGGGTGGATTCACCCCTCCACTTT. Full variable domain (outside the CDR3, taken from reference TRBV18 and TRBJ1-6): NAGVMQNPRHLVRRRGQEARLRCSPMKGHSHVYWYRQLPEEGLKFMVYLQKENIIDESGMPKERFSAEFPKEGPSILRIQQVVRGDSAAYFCASSPQGVDSPLHFGNGTRLTVT.

The rearrangement uses TRBV5-8 and TRBJ2-2; 8 positions match TRBD1. Germline CDR1 SGHTS, CDR2 YDEGEE. V shed 0 bases and J 3 bases; nucleotides not matched to a gene: 1. The CDR3 covers 15 residues. The CDR3 reads CASSLEQGDTGELFF. In DNA, the CDR3 is TGTGCCAGCAGCTTGGAACAGGGGGACACCGGGGAGCTGTTTTTT.

This chain links TRBV6-6 with TRBJ2-7, with a weak D call TRBD1 (7 bases). CDR3 size: 15 residues. The V end lost 2 bases, the J end lost 3 bases, and 14 bases lay between the germline ends. CDR1 is MNHNY and CDR2 is SVGAGI in the germline V gene (reference sequence). The CDR3 spells CASSYPGDRNYEQYF. As DNA, the CDR3 is TGTGCCAGCAGTTACCCGGGGGACAGAAACTACGAGCAGTACTTC.

The chain joins TRBV27 to TRBJ1-2; D possibly corresponds to TRBD1 (5 bases). The length of the CDR3 is 15 residues. V was trimmed by 10 bases and J by 4 bases, leaving 22 bases between them. Germline values: CDR1 MNHEY, CDR2 SMNVEV (reference sequence). The CDR3 DNA is TGTGCCACTCTACCCATGGCAGGGTATGCCTATGGCTACACCTTC. It is translated as CATLPMAGYAYGYTF.

This chain connects TRBV27 to TRBJ2-1; tentatively, D is TRBD2 (6 bases). The CDR3 loop spans 14 amino acids. V shed 7 bases and J shed 9 bases, with 19 bases lying between them. CDR1 is MNHEY and CDR2 is SMNVEV in the germline V gene (reference sequence). This CDR3 reads CASTNVGGRSEQFF. The CDR3 DNA sequence: TGTGCCAGCACCAATGTCGGGGGAAGGAGTGAGCAGTTCTTC.

This rearrangement joins TRBV3-1 (or the pseudogene TRBV3-2) to TRBJ1-2, with D tentatively TRBD1 (6 bases). Germline V gives CDR1 LGHDT, CDR2 YNNKEL (reference sequence). The CDR3 is 17 amino acids. Trimming removed 0 bases at V and 1 base at J, with 15 bases between. The CDR3: CASSQEGRGQHNYGYTF. CDR3 nucleotide sequence: TGTGCCAGCAGCCAAGAGGGCCGGGGACAACATAACTATGGCTACACCTTC.

The chain is built from TRBV25-1 and TRBJ1-2; D is unresolved. Germline-derived CDR1 and CDR2 are MGHDK and SYGVNS. The CDR3 runs 13 residues. Trimming took off 6 bases at V and 6 bases at J, with 14 bases between the two ends. CDR3 amino acids: CASRASLRNGYTF. The CDR3 DNA follows: TGTGCCAGCAGAGCAAGTCTCCGGAATGGCTACACCTTC.

The chain is built from TRBV19 and TRBJ1-2; TRBD1 matches 11 bases. Looked up from germline, CDR1 is LNHDA and CDR2 is SQIVND (reference sequence). Unmatched junction bases numbered 2, after V lost 6 bases and J lost 2 bases. The CDR3 covers 14 residues. The CDR3 DNA reads as TGTGCCAGTAGGGACAGGGGGCGCAACTATGGCTACACCTTC. Its translation: CASRDRGRNYGYTF.

This CDR3 is CASSLPGGDTQYF. The CDR3 region has the DNA TGTGCCAGCAGCTTACCGGGGGGAGATACGCAGTATTTT. This chain joins TRBV7-3 and TRBJ2-3; 7 nucleotides agree with TRBD2. V lost 2 bases and J lost 5; bases outside the gene matches: 1. The CDR3 has 13 residues. Germline-derived CDR1 and CDR2 are SGHTA and FQGTGA.

The chain recombines TRBV7-2 with TRBJ2-1; D is perhaps TRBD1 or TRBD2 (5 bases each). The CDR3 runs to 15 residues. V lost 4 bases and J 9 bases, leaving 19 bases between the germline ends. The germline V gene encodes CDR1 SGHTA and CDR2 FQGNSA. This CDR3 reads CASSSQGLRDSEQFF. CDR3 DNA: TGTGCCAGCAGCTCCCAGGGTCTTCGGGATAGTGAGCAGTTCTTC.

CDR3 nucleotide sequence: TGTGCCAGCATTCAGGGGCGGTTTAATGAAAAACTGTTTTTT. Amino acid sequence: CASIQGRFNEKLFF. V and J are TRBV2 and TRBJ1-4, with D tentatively TRBD1 (6 bases). The CDR3 sequence is 14 residues long. The V gene lost 7 bases and the J gene lost 4 bases, with 13 bases spanning the gap. Germline CDR1 is SNHLY and CDR2 is FYNNEI.

J is TRBJ2-1 and V is TRBV18; 12 bases are shared with TRBD2. From germline, CDR1 is KGHSH and CDR2 LQKENI. The CDR3 covers 16 residues. Unmatched junction bases numbered 0, after V lost 3 bases and J lost 0 bases. CDR3 sequence reads: CASSPTSGSSYNEQFF. For the CDR3, the DNA is TGTGCCAGCTCACCGACTAGCGGGAGCTCCTACAATGAGCAGTTCTTC.

The chain combines TRBV3-1 (or the pseudogene TRBV3-2) with TRBJ2-1, with D unresolved. Germline CDR1 and CDR2: LGHDT and YNNKEL (reference sequence). V dropped 4 bases and J dropped 1 base, with 11 bases sitting between them. The CDR3 is 15 residues long. The DNA for the CDR3 is TGTGCCAGCAGCCGAGACGCGCTTTCCTACAATGAGCAGTTCTTC. It specifies CASSRDALSYNEQFF.

The chain carries TRBV19 and TRBJ2-6, with no clear D. In germline, CDR1 is LNHDA, CDR2 SQIVND (reference sequence). Trimming pared 1 base from V and 0 bases from J, leaving 4 bases between. There are 15 residues in the CDR3. The CDR3: CASSIGPSGANVLTF. In DNA form, the CDR3 reads TGTGCCAGTAGTATAGGGCCCTCTGGGGCCAACGTCCTGACTTTC.

The rearrangement joins TRBV5-8 to TRBJ1-2; TRBD1 aligns across 9 bases. CDR1 is SGHTS and CDR2 is YDEGEE in the germline V gene. The CDR3 has 15 amino acids. V lost 3 bases, J lost 1 base, and 4 bases stayed unmatched. CDR3 in amino acids: CASSSWTGDNYGYTF. The CDR3 region has the DNA TGTGCCAGCAGCTCCTGGACAGGGGATAACTATGGCTACACCTTC.

The genes are TRBV10-3 and TRBJ1-1; the D is unclear. Germline assignment: CDR1 ENHRY and CDR2 SYGVKD. This CDR3 is built from 13 residues. Trimming took 4 bases from V and 7 from J, leaving 13 bases between them. CDR3 region: CAISGSVGGEAFF. CDR3 in DNA: TGTGCCATCAGTGGTAGCGTGGGCGGTGAAGCTTTCTTT.

The genes are TRBV11-2 and TRBJ2-1, with 10 bases identical to TRBD1. Germline loops: CDR1 SGHAT, CDR2 FQNNGV. The CDR3 sequence is 16 residues long. Trimming at V came to 0 bases and at J to 8 bases, leaving 7 bases not matched to a gene. For the CDR3, the DNA is TGTGCCAGCAGCTTAGATCTCGGACAGGGGGTCGATGAGCAGTTCTTC. Translated, it gives CASSLDLGQGVDEQFF.

The chain links TRBV30 to TRBJ2-7; no clear D gene. Trimming took 0 bases from V and 7 from J, leaving 22 bases between them. The V gene's germline CDR1 is GTSNPN and CDR2 SVGIG (reference sequence). CDR3 size: 16 residues. The CDR3 DNA reads as TGTGCCTGGAGTGTAGGGTCTAGAGCACTTATGGGGGAGCAGTACTTC. Residues: CAWSVGSRALMGEQYF.

The rearrangement uses TRBV6-5 and TRBJ2-3; possible D gene TRBD1, 6 bases. Trimming took 10 bases from V and 2 from J, leaving 19 bases between them. This CDR3 is 15 amino acids long. Germline CDR1 is MNHEY and CDR2 is SVGAGI. CDR3 amino acids: CATLPRDTLTDTQYF. Written as DNA, the CDR3 is TGTGCCACCCTTCCCCGGGACACCCTCACAGATACGCAGTATTTT.

The chain carries TRBV12-3 or TRBV12-4 and TRBJ1-3; 7 nucleotides align to TRBD1. V shed 6 bases, J shed 5 bases, and the junction held 4 bases outside the gene matches. The CDR3 has 13 residues. The CDR3 loop is CASSLGQRNTIYF. The DNA of the CDR3 is TGTGCCAGCAGCTTGGGACAGAGAAACACCATATATTTT.

The J gene is TRBJ1-4, the V gene TRBV19; D is undetermined. The CDR3 totals 14 residues. In germline, CDR1 is LNHDA, CDR2 SQIVND (reference sequence). V was shortened by 6 bases and J by 1 base, with 9 bases between the two germline ends. The CDR3 protein is CASRDTLTNEKLFF. In nucleotides, the CDR3 is TGTGCCAGTAGAGACACTCTAACTAATGAAAAACTGTTTTTT.

This CDR3 reads CASSYEGVDEQFF. In nucleotides, the CDR3 is TGTGCCAGCAGTTACGAAGGGGTTGATGAGCAGTTCTTC. The chain recombines TRBV6-5 with TRBJ2-1; TRBD1 might be the D (5 bases). Trimming shortened V by 2 bases and J by 8 bases, and 10 bases separated the two germline ends. Per germline, CDR1 MNHEY and CDR2 SVGAGI. This CDR3 spans 13 amino acids.